These 15 T cell receptor beta chains came from one sample sequenced in a study of CD8+ T cells in alopecia areata. As the sequencing template, cDNA was produced by extracting RNA and reverse transcribing it. TCRdb's table, derived via immunoSEQ multiplex PCR, lists solely in-frame clones and lacks some. The data show more than 150,000 clones, with around three fifths seen just once and about 15% held by the top ten. The sequencing used CD4+ T cells sorted from blood, collected at week 0. These receptor sequences come from a human donor with alopecia areata.

CDR3 region: CASSLARTVNSYEQYF. As DNA, the CDR3 is TGTGCCAGCAGCCTCGCCCGGACGGTGAACTCCTACGAGCAGTACTTC. The chain is built from TRBV4-2 and TRBJ2-7, with unresolved D. The CDR3 covers 16 residues. V gave up 4 bases and J gave up 0 bases, with 16 bases separating them. In germline, CDR1 is LGHNA, CDR2 YNFKEQ.

This clone was counted between two and nine times. The chain combines TRBV29-1 with TRBJ2-3, with 9 nucleotides matching TRBD2. The length of the CDR3 is 16 residues. The V gene's germline CDR1 is SQVTM and CDR2 ANQGSEA. V shed 7 bases, J shed 5 bases, and the junction held 16 bases outside the gene matches. In DNA, the CDR3 is TGCAGCGGTGCCCCCTTCCAAGCGGGGGGTTTAGATACGCAGTATTTT. This gives the protein CSGAPFQAGGLDTQYF.

This chain joins TRBV7-9 and TRBJ1-2; D remains unclear. CDR3 length equals 11 residues. CDR1 and CDR2 from the germline V gene are SEHNR and FQNEAQ (reference sequence). The ends were cut back, 5 bases at V and 4 bases at J, with 5 bases in the middle. The CDR3 sequence is CASSPSYGYTF. CDR3 bases: TGTGCCAGCAGCCCCAGCTATGGCTACACCTTC.

This clone turned up a few times. The genes are TRBV6-5 and TRBJ2-2; D is undetermined. Germline V gene lookup returns CDR1 MNHEY and CDR2 SVGAGI. The CDR3 contains 16 residues. V was cut by 0 bases and J by 1 base, with 9 bases left in between. For the CDR3, the DNA is TGTGCCAGCAGTTACTCCTCCGGCTGGAACACCGGGGAGCTGTTTTTT. Its protein product is CASSYSSGWNTGELFF.

The chain links TRBV2 to TRBJ1-2; D is perhaps TRBD1 (5 bases). V was cut by 3 bases and J by 2 bases, with 10 bases left in between. Germline lookup yields CDR1 SNHLY and CDR2 FYNNEI. This CDR3 has 14 residues. This CDR3 reads CASSESNRNYGYTF. In DNA, the CDR3 is TGTGCCAGCAGTGAGAGTAACAGGAACTATGGCTACACCTTC.

This clone was seen only a few times. The CDR3 sequence: CASSQDRGYIQYF. Written as DNA, the CDR3 is TGTGCCAGCAGTCAGGACAGGGGCTACATTCAGTACTTC. This rearrangement joins TRBV2 to TRBJ2-4; 9 positions agree with TRBD1. The CDR3 contains 13 residues. Looked up from germline, CDR1 is SNHLY and CDR2 is FYNNEI. The junction had 4 bases not matched to a gene; V was cut back by 5 bases and J by 8 bases.

V and J are TRBV28 and TRBJ2-5; a weak D match, TRBD2 (7 bases). Germline CDR1 and CDR2: MDHEN and SYDVKM. This CDR3 is built from 15 residues. Trimming cost V 5 bases and J 5 bases, with 18 bases left between them. The CDR3, as DNA: TGTGCCAGCAGTCCAGGGGCCCTCGGGAGGGAGACCCAGTACTTC. Amino acids: CASSPGALGRETQYF.

The chain joins TRBV2 to TRBJ2-2; 7 positions agree with TRBD2. This CDR3 is built from 15 residues. The trim removed 5 bases at V and 1 base at J, leaving 4 bases unmatched. CDR1 and CDR2 (germline): SNHLY, FYNNEI. CDR3: CASSPGGRNTGELFF. In nucleotides, the CDR3 is TGTGCCAGCAGTCCGGGGGGTCGGAACACCGGGGAGCTGTTTTTT.

This clone was picked up a small number of times. CDR3 amino acids: CASSWGRGGLQETQYF. As DNA, the CDR3 is TGTGCCAGCAGCTGGGGGCGGGGGGGGCTCCAAGAGACCCAGTACTTC. J is TRBJ2-5 and V is TRBV4-2; TRBD2 matches 9 bases. This CDR3 region has 16 residues. V lost 5 bases, J lost 1 base, and 8 bases stayed unmatched. The germline V gene has CDR1 LGHNA and CDR2 YNFKEQ.

The V call is TRBV9, the J call TRBJ1-2; 10 bases line up with TRBD1. Trimming removed 3 bases from V and 0 bases from J; junction bases left unmatched: 5. The CDR3 loop spans 16 amino acids. The germline V gene has CDR1 SGDLS and CDR2 YYNGEE. The CDR3 DNA follows: TGTGCCAGCAGCGCTAGAGGACAGGGGGCTAACTATGGCTACACCTTC. It codes for CASSARGQGANYGYTF. The full variable domain, its missing parts supplied by reference TRBV9 and TRBJ1-2, is DSGVTQTPKHLITATGQRVTLRCSPRSGDLSVYWYQQSLDQGLQFLIQYYNGEERAKGNILERFSAQQFPDLHSELNLSSLELGDSALYFCASSARGQGANYGYTFGSGTRLTVV.

The chain recombines TRBV30 with TRBJ1-2; perhaps TRBD1 as D (5 bases). The CDR3 consists of 11 residues. With 7 bases removed from V and 10 bases from J, the gap between germline ends came to 16 bases. Germline lookup yields CDR1 GTSNPN and CDR2 SVGIG (reference sequence). As DNA, the CDR3 is TGTGCCTTAACCCCCCAGGGCCTCTACACCTTC. Translating gives CALTPQGLYTF.

The chain links TRBV25-1 to TRBJ2-2, with a possible D match to TRBD1 (6 bases). Trimming stripped 10 bases from V and 5 bases from J, with 14 bases between. This CDR3 is 13 amino acids long. Germline loops: CDR1 MGHDK, CDR2 SYGVNS. In DNA, the CDR3 is TGTGCCACCAACAGGGTGGGGACCGGGGAGCTGTTTTTT. Encoded protein: CATNRVGTGELFF.

V is TRBV7-8 and J is TRBJ1-1; a weak D match, TRBD1 (6 bases). CDR3 size: 16 residues. CDR1 SGHVS and CDR2 FQNEAQ come from the germline V gene. The V gene lost 1 base and the J gene lost 1 base, with 13 bases spanning the gap. Here the CDR3 DNA reads TGTGCCAGCAGCTTAGGGGGCGGGACACAGAACACTGAAGCTTTCTTT. Translation gives CASSLGGGTQNTEAFF.

This clone was seen once. The genes are TRBV4-1 and TRBJ2-7; TRBD2 agrees at 11 bases. The CDR3 spans 15 residues. Losses at the gene ends were 0 bases for V and 8 bases for J; bases not matched to a gene: 6. Germline V gives CDR1 MGHRA, CDR2 YSYEKL. In nucleotides, the CDR3 is TGCGCCAGCAGCCAAGACGGTAGCGGGGGGGCTCAGCAGTACTTC. It is translated as CASSQDGSGGAQQYF.

This clone came up a few times. The chain has TRBV5-6 and TRBJ2-4; no firm D call. Looked up from germline, CDR1 is SGHDT and CDR2 is YYEEEE. This CDR3 has 14 residues. V was pared by 4 bases and J by 0 bases, with 8 bases between. The CDR3 coding sequence is TGTGCCAGCAGCCCGGTATCAGCCAAAAACATTCAGTACTTC. This codes for CASSPVSAKNIQYF.